The 23 T cell receptor beta chains given below trace back to one sample, sequenced in a study. TCRdb re-called the 5' RACE reads with MiXCR, one entry per CDR3 protein. The profile shows about 55,000 distinct CDR3 sequences, 17% of them singletons. Sequencing used naive CD4+ T cells sorted from blood. Subset of the sample: naive CD4+ T cells, CD4+CD45RA+CD25-. The source is a female donor with breast cancer.

V is TRBV5-1 and J is TRBJ1-3, with D uncertain. The V gene lost 5 bases and the J gene lost 0 bases, with 15 bases spanning the gap. Germline lookup yields CDR1 SGHRS and CDR2 YFSETQ. There are 16 residues in the CDR3. The CDR3 bases are TGCGCCAGCAGTGAGGGCTTGTGGAGCTCTGGAAACACCATATATTTT. Translated, it gives CASSEGLWSSGNTIYF. Variable domain in full (rest from reference TRBV5-1 and TRBJ1-3): KAGVTQTPRYLIKTRGQQVTLSCSPISGHRSVSWYQQTPGQGLQFLFEYFSETQRNKGNFPGRFSGRQFSNSRSEMNVSTLELGDSALYLCASSEGLWSSGNTIYFGEGSWLTVV.

The rearrangement joins TRBV30 to TRBJ1-1; D unresolved. Germline V gives CDR1 GTSNPN, CDR2 SVGIG (reference sequence). V was shortened by 3 bases and J by 6 bases, with 8 bases between the two germline ends. CDR3 length equals 11 residues. CDR3 amino acids: CAWSAGAEAFF. CDR3 in DNA: TGTGCCTGGAGCGCGGGAGCTGAAGCTTTCTTT. The full variable domain, its missing parts supplied by reference TRBV30 and TRBJ1-1, is SQTIHQWPATLVQPVGSPLSLECTVEGTSNPNLYWYRQAAGRGLQLLFYSVGIGQISSEVPQNLSASRPQDRQFILSSKKLLLSDSGFYLCAWSAGAEAFFGQGTRLTVV.

This clonotype was detected many times. At one boundary the junction diverges from the germline segment, which might be a read error. V gene TRBV7-2 combines with J gene TRBJ2-1; 12 bases fit TRBD2. CDR1 and CDR2 from the germline V gene are SGHTA and FQGNSA. The CDR3 runs to 14 residues. CDR3 sequence reads: CASSLALAGGQEVF. CDR3 in DNA: TGTGCCAGCAGCTTAGCTCTAGCGGGAGGGCAGGAGGTCTTC.

This clonotype was counted only a few times. The V gene is TRBV25-1, the J gene TRBJ1-2; tentative D call: TRBD1 (5 bases). CDR1 MGHDK and CDR2 SYGVNS come from the germline V gene. This CDR3 is 12 amino acids long. CDR3 protein: CATMGQGGGYTF. The CDR3 DNA follows: TGTGCGACCATGGGGCAGGGCGGAGGCTACACCTTC.

This clonotype was picked up many times. The chain is built from TRBV6-6 and TRBJ1-1; 11 nucleotides align to TRBD1. The CDR3 spans 14 residues. Per the germline V gene, CDR1 is MNHNY and CDR2 is SVGAGI (reference sequence). J was trimmed by 3 bases and V by 6 bases; bases with no gene match: 3. The CDR3 protein is CASRTGQGDTEAFF. In DNA, the CDR3 is TGTGCCAGCAGAACGGGACAGGGGGACACTGAAGCTTTCTTT.

The rearrangement uses TRBV6-2 or TRBV6-3 and TRBJ2-1; TRBD2 agrees at 10 bases. Trimming at V came to 0 bases and at J to 0 bases, leaving 14 bases not matched to a gene. The CDR3 totals 21 residues. The V gene's germline CDR1 is MNHEY and CDR2 SVGEGT. CDR3 in amino acids: CASSYSGATSGTTRSYNEQFF. CDR3 DNA: TGTGCCAGCAGTTACTCGGGGGCTACTAGCGGGACTACCCGCTCCTACAATGAGCAGTTCTTC.

Comment on this clonotype: The junction does not match germline at one end; this may be a read error. The chain links TRBV6-6 to TRBJ2-1, with D perhaps assigned TRBD1 or TRBD2 (5 bases each). This CDR3 has 17 amino acids. Germline V gives CDR1 MNHNY, CDR2 SVGAGI (reference sequence). This chain's CDR3 is CSSREFSARSAYNEQFF. The CDR3 nucleotides are TGTTCCAGCAGGGAGTTTAGCGCCCGGAGTGCATACAATGAGCAGTTCTTC.

This clonotype appeared a few times. The chain has TRBV18 and TRBJ1-1, with D possibly TRBD1 on 5 matching bases. Germline assignment: CDR1 KGHSH and CDR2 LQKENI. The CDR3 sequence is 16 residues long. Trimming left V 2 bases short and J 4 bases short, with 17 bases between. The DNA for the CDR3 is TGTGCCAGCTCACCAGACCCCAGACTGGGGGGCACTGAAGCTTTCTTT. Protein sequence: CASSPDPRLGGTEAFF.

The J gene is TRBJ2-7, the V gene TRBV12-3 or TRBV12-4; either TRBD1 or TRBD2 may supply D (6 bases each). The ends were cut back, 5 bases at V and 6 bases at J, with 14 bases in the middle. The CDR3 contains 13 residues. CDR3 nucleotides: TGTGCCAGCAGTCCCATTGGGGGGCGCGAGCAGTACTTC. Translating gives CASSPIGGREQYF.

The V and J genes are TRBV20-1 and TRBJ2-1; D might be TRBD2 (5 bases). CDR1 DFQATT and CDR2 SNEGSKA come from the germline V gene (reference sequence). Trimming removed 2 bases at V and 3 bases at J, with 17 bases between. This CDR3 has 16 residues. The CDR3 nucleotides read TGCAGTGCTAGATCCTCTAGGACCCGGGACTACAATGAGCAGTTCTTC. This translates into CSARSSRTRDYNEQFF.

This clonotype was detected only a few times. V usage is TRBV5-1 and J usage is TRBJ2-2; no clear D gene. Looked up from germline, CDR1 is SGHRS and CDR2 is YFSETQ. V lost 3 bases and J 7 bases, leaving 13 bases between the germline ends. The length of the CDR3 is 14 residues. CDR3 sequence reads: CASSSGPSRGELFF. The CDR3 DNA follows: TGCGCCAGCAGCTCCGGCCCCTCACGCGGGGAGCTGTTTTTT.

A remark on this clonotype: A much larger clone sits a single nucleotide away, making a read error possible. The chain uses TRBV29-1 and TRBJ2-5, with 9 bases lining up with TRBD2. The CDR3 length is 14 residues. Per germline, CDR1 SQVTM and CDR2 ANQGSEA. The CDR3 is CSVVGGRAVETLYF. The CDR3 DNA is TGCAGCGTTGTAGGCGGGAGGGCCGTGGAGACCCTGTACTTC.

This clonotype has at least ten counts. The J gene is TRBJ1-1, the V gene TRBV20-1; weak D call: TRBD1 (5 bases). There are 13 residues in the CDR3. Germline V gene lookup returns CDR1 DFQATT and CDR2 SNEGSKA (reference sequence). V was clipped by 4 bases and J by 6 bases, with 15 bases between them. The CDR3, as DNA: TGCAGTGCTAAAAAGGTCGGGGCCCCTGAAGCTTTCTTT. Its translation is CSAKKVGAPEAFF.

This rearrangement joins TRBV20-1 to TRBJ1-2, with D hard to call. This CDR3 is built from 17 residues. The germline gives CDR1 DFQATT, CDR2 SNEGSKA (reference sequence). Trimming removed 1 base from V and 0 bases from J, with 18 bases in between. In nucleotides, the CDR3 is TGCAGTGCTAGAGTAGGACTAGCGGTGGCCACTAACTATGGCTACACCTTC. Amino acids: CSARVGLAVATNYGYTF.

V and J are TRBV29-1 and TRBJ2-3; D unresolved. Germline V lookup: CDR1 SQVTM, CDR2 ANQGSEA. The V gene lost 4 bases and the J gene lost 2 bases, with 10 bases spanning the gap. The CDR3 consists of 13 residues. Here the CDR3 reads CSVVVYHTDTQYF. In nucleotides, the CDR3 is TGCAGCGTTGTTGTGTACCACACAGATACGCAGTATTTT.

This clonotype showed up just a few times. The chain has TRBV20-1 and TRBJ1-2, with 7 bases that match TRBD1. This CDR3 has 13 residues. Germline values: CDR1 DFQATT, CDR2 SNEGSKA (reference sequence). V shed 5 bases and J 8 bases; nucleotides not matched to a gene: 11. Here the CDR3 reads CSAGDSSNEGYTF. CDR3 bases: TGCAGTGCTGGGGACAGTTCGAACGAGGGCTACACCTTC.

The chain employs TRBV6-5 and TRBJ2-6, with D unresolved. V was pared by 4 bases and J by 0 bases, with 13 bases between. This CDR3 has 17 amino acids. The germline V gene has CDR1 MNHEY and CDR2 SVGAGI. Here the CDR3 DNA reads TGTGCCAGCAGTTCGGACGGTCTTAGCTCTGGGGCCAACGTCCTGACTTTC. This encodes CASSSDGLSSGANVLTF.

A few counts support this clonotype. The chain joins TRBV7-2 to TRBJ2-4, with TRBD1 identical over 7 bases. V shed 3 bases and J 4 bases; nucleotides not matched to a gene: 3. CDR3 length: 14 residues. Looked up from germline, CDR1 is SGHTA and CDR2 is FQGNSA. For the CDR3, the DNA is TGTGCCAGCAGCTTGGGACAGATAAAAAACATTCAGTACTTC. Protein sequence: CASSLGQIKNIQYF.

This clonotype was seen at least ten times. At one boundary the junction diverges from the germline segment, which might be a read error. V usage is TRBV7-3 and J usage is TRBJ2-2; D is unclear. From germline, CDR1 is SGHTA and CDR2 FQGTGA. This CDR3 is 15 amino acids long. As DNA, the CDR3 is TGTGCCAGCAGCTCCGGCGGTTCGAACGCCGGGGAGCTGTTTTTT. It yields the protein CASSSGGSNAGELFF.

This clonotype was counted a few times. The DNA of the CDR3 is TGCGCCAGCAGCTTGGGGACAGCCCCACGAACTAAAAACATTCAGTACTTC. Translation gives CASSLGTAPRTKNIQYF. This chain uses TRBV5-1 with TRBJ2-4; perhaps TRBD1 as D (6 bases). The CDR3 consists of 17 residues. The germline gives CDR1 SGHRS, CDR2 YFSETQ. Trimming removed 0 bases from V and 4 bases from J, with 17 bases in between. Variable domain in full (rest from reference TRBV5-1 and TRBJ2-4): KAGVTQTPRYLIKTRGQQVTLSCSPISGHRSVSWYQQTPGQGLQFLFEYFSETQRNKGNFPGRFSGRQFSNSRSEMNVSTLELGDSALYLCASSLGTAPRTKNIQYFGAGTRLSVL.

This clonotype was recorded a few times. The chain couples TRBV5-1 to TRBJ1-1; TRBD1 is a possible D gene (5 bases). CDR3 length: 14 amino acids. Germline CDR1 and CDR2: SGHRS and YFSETQ. With 5 bases removed from V and 0 bases from J, the gap between germline ends came to 11 bases. The CDR3 region is CASSPDSLNTEAFF. CDR3 coding DNA: TGCGCCAGCAGTCCCGACAGCCTGAACACTGAAGCTTTCTTT.

This clonotype occurred a few times. The chain links TRBV5-1 to TRBJ2-7; the D is unclear. In germline, CDR1 is SGHRS, CDR2 YFSETQ. With 2 bases removed from V and 0 bases from J, the gap between germline ends came to 9 bases. The CDR3 spans 14 residues. The CDR3 nucleotides read TGCGCCAGCAGCTTAGGATCTAGCTCCTACGAGCAGTACTTC. Protein product: CASSLGSSSYEQYF.

The chain carries TRBV6-5 and TRBJ2-1, with 7 bases aligning to TRBD1. Germline CDR1 is MNHEY and CDR2 is SVGAGI. The CDR3 runs 17 residues. Losses at the gene ends were 5 bases for V and 0 bases for J; bases not matched to a gene: 10. The CDR3 protein is CASSTRQGPSSYNEQFF. CDR3 coding DNA: TGTGCCAGCAGTACAAGACAGGGACCAAGCTCCTACAATGAGCAGTTCTTC.